Following are 19 T cell receptor beta chains from one sample sequenced in a study of T cells in localized non-small cell lung cancer. Profiled with immunoSEQ multiplex PCR; TCRdb holds only in-frame clones, not every one. The sample lists some 22,000 clones, about 90% occurring once. Source: peripheral blood, taken before any cancer treatment. These receptors were taken from a male donor at least 60 years old with stage I squamous cell lung carcinoma.

The chain joins TRBV5-1 to TRBJ1-5, with unresolved D. The CDR3 covers 13 residues. The germline V and J ends were trimmed by 4 bases and 2 bases, with 7 bases remaining between them. The germline V gene encodes CDR1 SGHRS and CDR2 YFSETQ. The CDR3 sequence is CASSKVGNQPQHF. CDR3 nucleotides: TGCGCCAGCAGCAAAGTCGGCAATCAGCCCCAGCATTTT.

This chain joins TRBV27 and TRBJ2-4; TRBD2 matches 9 bases. The CDR3 totals 14 residues. Germline V lookup: CDR1 MNHEY, CDR2 SMNVEV (reference sequence). V dropped 6 bases and J dropped 14; count of bases not matched to a gene: 14. The chain's CDR3 is CASRLLGGIAGEYF. For the CDR3, the DNA is TGTGCCAGCAGACTCCTAGGAGGGATAGCGGGAGAGTACTTC.

The CDR3 DNA is TGTGCCAGCAGCCCACGGACAGGGGGCCTCGAGCAGTACTTC. The encoded protein is CASSPRTGGLEQYF. The chain carries TRBV9 and TRBJ2-7; 11 nucleotides align to TRBD1. This CDR3 is 14 amino acids long. V was clipped by 4 bases and J by 6 bases; unmatched bases: 6. In germline, CDR1 is SGDLS, CDR2 YYNGEE.

The J gene is TRBJ2-1, the V gene TRBV5-1; TRBD2 matches at 10 bases. The CDR3 is 17 amino acids. CDR1 SGHRS and CDR2 YFSETQ come from the germline V gene. Unmatched junction bases numbered 12, after V lost 3 bases and J lost 6 bases. CDR3 residues: CASSWRSRASGSNEQFF. For the CDR3, the DNA is TGCGCCAGCAGCTGGAGGTCGAGGGCTAGCGGGAGCAATGAGCAGTTCTTC.

The chain couples TRBV6-5 to TRBJ1-5, with D possibly TRBD1 on 5 matching bases. V lost 7 bases to trimming and J lost 9 bases, with 19 bases between them. Germline V CDR1 and CDR2: MNHEY, SVGAGI. This CDR3 spans 14 amino acids. CDR3 in amino acids: CASTPGGPGSPQHF. The CDR3 region has the DNA TGTGCCAGCACCCCGGGAGGGCCAGGGTCGCCCCAGCATTTT.

The chain couples TRBV6-5 to TRBJ2-5, with 7 bases aligning to TRBD1. This CDR3 contains 15 residues. Trimming at V came to 2 bases and at J to 7 bases, leaving 10 bases not matched to a gene. CDR1 is MNHEY, CDR2 SVGAGI, per germline. The CDR3 DNA reads as TGTGCCAGCAGTTACAGATCCGACAGGGCGGGGACCCAGTACTTC. Translating it yields CASSYRSDRAGTQYF.

The chain combines TRBV2 with TRBJ1-5; no clear D. Germline values: CDR1 SNHLY, CDR2 FYNNEI. Trimming pared 7 bases from V and 1 base from J, leaving 11 bases between. The CDR3 has 14 amino acids. CDR3 in amino acids: CASKSGWSNQPQHF. In DNA form, the CDR3 reads TGTGCCAGCAAGTCGGGTTGGAGCAATCAGCCCCAGCATTTT.

The V and J genes are TRBV4-3 and TRBJ1-1; D might be TRBD1 (6 bases). The CDR3 spans 13 residues. CDR1 is LGHNA and CDR2 is YSLEER in the germline V gene. Trimming left V 9 bases short and J 1 base short, with 12 bases between. Written as DNA, the CDR3 is TGCGCCAGTACAGGGATGAAGAACACTGAAGCTTTCTTT. Amino acids: CASTGMKNTEAFF.

This clone was seen a handful of times. V gene TRBV5-1 combines with J gene TRBJ2-3; the match to TRBD1 covers 10 bases. V lost 4 bases to trimming and J lost 2 bases; unmatched junction nucleotides: 7. CDR3 length: 16 amino acids. Germline-derived CDR1 and CDR2 are SGHRS and YFSETQ. The DNA of the CDR3 is TGCGCCAGCAGCCTGGGGACAGGGGCGATCACAGATACGCAGTATTTT. Its translation: CASSLGTGAITDTQYF.

This clone has just a few counts. V and J are TRBV6-5 and TRBJ1-3, with D perhaps matching TRBD1 (5 bases). V shed 4 bases and J shed 0 bases, with 13 bases lying between them. Germline lookup yields CDR1 MNHEY and CDR2 SVGAGI. The CDR3 totals 16 residues. The CDR3 DNA sequence: TGTGCCAGCAGTTTCTCAGGGAGTAGCTCTGGAAACACCATATATTTT. Translating gives CASSFSGSSSGNTIYF.

DNA of the CDR3: TGTGCCACCAGCAGAGATAGGGGAAGAAACACTGAAGCTTTCTTT. It specifies CATSRDRGRNTEAFF. This chain uses TRBV15 with TRBJ1-1; D possibly corresponds to TRBD1 (5 bases). V was trimmed by 0 bases and J by 2 bases, leaving 10 bases between them. The CDR3 length is 15 residues. CDR1 and CDR2 from the germline V gene are LNHNV and YYDKDF (reference sequence). Together with reference TRBV15 and TRBJ1-1, the CDR3 gives the full variable domain: DAMVIQNPRYQVTQFGKPVTLSCSQTLNHNVMYWYQQKSSQAPKLLFHYYDKDFNNEADTPDNFQSRRPNTSFCFLDIRSPGLGDTAMYLCATSRDRGRNTEAFFGQGTRLTVV.

This clone appeared a single time. The V gene is TRBV19, the J gene TRBJ1-1; 11 nucleotides align to TRBD1. The germline CDR1 and CDR2 sequences are LNHDA and SQIVND (reference sequence). V lost 0 bases to trimming and J lost 7 bases; unmatched junction nucleotides: 4. The CDR3 sequence is 15 residues long. The CDR3 protein is CASSIDGQGANEAFF. The CDR3 nucleotides read TGTGCCAGTAGTATAGATGGACAGGGGGCGAATGAAGCTTTCTTT.

This clone has just a few counts. CDR3 loop: CASSNDGGSSQPQHF. Here the CDR3 DNA reads TGTGCCAGCAGCAACGACGGAGGGTCCAGTCAGCCCCAGCATTTT. The V call is TRBV2, the J call TRBJ1-5; D is ambiguous. CDR3 length: 15 amino acids. V was pared by 6 bases and J by 6 bases, with 18 bases between. CDR1 is SNHLY, CDR2 FYNNEI, per germline.

This sequence joins TRBV7-2 and TRBJ2-3; D not resolved. The V gene lost 1 base and the J gene lost 5 bases, with 19 bases spanning the gap. Per the germline V gene, CDR1 is SGHTA and CDR2 is FQGNSA. The CDR3 is made up of 17 amino acids. The CDR3 bases are TGTGCCAGCAGCTTAGACCCCCCTCTTTTCCCGGTAGATACGCAGTATTTT. The encoded protein is CASSLDPPLFPVDTQYF.

This clone was counted a single time. The V gene is TRBV6-1, the J gene TRBJ2-7; D unclear. The CDR3 sequence is 11 residues long. Deletions cut 6 bases from V and 1 base from J, with 4 bases between. Germline V gene lookup returns CDR1 MNHNS and CDR2 SASEGT. The CDR3 reads CASRISYEQYF. Written as DNA, the CDR3 is TGTGCCAGCAGGATATCCTACGAGCAGTACTTC.

This chain joins TRBV25-1 and TRBJ1-3; 7 bases fit TRBD1. There are 15 residues in the CDR3. V shed 2 bases, J shed 0 bases, and the junction held 1 base outside the gene matches. Germline V gene data show CDR1 as MGHDK and CDR2 as SYGVNS. DNA for the CDR3: TGTGCCAGCAGTGAAGCAGGGGGCTCTGGAAACACCATATATTTT. Its translation: CASSEAGGSGNTIYF.

CDR3 region: CASSSAYKTQYF. The CDR3 DNA is TGTGCCAGCAGCTCTGCATACAAGACCCAGTACTTC. The J gene is TRBJ2-5, the V gene TRBV7-6; D gene unclear. From germline, CDR1 is SGHVS and CDR2 FNYEAQ. The V end lost 4 bases, the J end lost 6 bases, and 9 bases lay between the germline ends. The CDR3 has 12 residues.

This chain connects TRBV10-1 to TRBJ2-2; 9 bases are shared with TRBD1. After removal of 4 bases from V and 7 bases from J, the junction contained 10 bases not matched to a gene. The CDR3 length is 16 residues. The germline V gene encodes CDR1 WNHNN and CDR2 SYGVQD (reference sequence). The CDR3 sequence is CASSGTGTGKVGELFF. CDR3 DNA sequence: TGCGCCAGCAGTGGGACCGGGACAGGGAAGGTCGGGGAGCTGTTTTTT.

The chain combines TRBV4-1 with TRBJ2-3, with D possibly TRBD2 on 5 matching bases. V was clipped by 4 bases and J by 5 bases, with 10 bases between them. Germline CDR1 and CDR2: MGHRA and YSYEKL. The CDR3 has 13 amino acids. The CDR3 is CASSLDWIDTQYF. CDR3 coding DNA: TGCGCCAGCAGCCTGGACTGGATAGATACGCAGTATTTT.